Presented here are 30 T cell receptor beta chains from one specimen sequenced in a study of cytomegalovirus exposure and HLA in healthy donors. PCR employed 60 Vbeta and 13 Jbeta primers. Repertoires were generated with immunoSEQ multiplex PCR, while TCRdb's copy carries only in-frame clones and drops some. The repertoire has 150,000 to 200,000 clones, 75% to 80% of them found once; the top ten carry 5% to 6%. The source material was PBMCs. These receptor sequences come from a woman in her thirties in good health and CMV-seropositive.

Of note for this clone: One end of the junction varies from germline; a read error may be responsible. The chain couples TRBV7-9 to TRBJ1-1, with a weak D call TRBD1 (6 bases). The CDR3 runs to 16 residues. Germline CDR1 and CDR2: SEHNR and FQNEAQ (reference sequence). The CDR3 nucleotides read TGTGCCAGCAGCTTAGCACAGGGCTTCCTGAACGCTGAAGCTTTCTTT. It codes for CASSLAQGFLNAEAFF.

J is TRBJ1-1 and V is TRBV9; TRBD1 matches at 7 bases. The CDR3 is 14 amino acids. V lost 3 bases, J lost 4 bases, and 6 bases stayed unmatched. The germline CDR1 and CDR2 sequences are SGDLS and YYNGEE. CDR3 bases: TGTGCCAGCAGCGAGGGGGCGGGGCCCACTGAAGCTTTCTTT. Translated: CASSEGAGPTEAFF.

This chain joins TRBV7-9 and TRBJ2-5; 10 nucleotides agree with TRBD1. The DNA end is more similar to TRBJ2-7, so the J call may be wrong. CDR3 size: 16 residues. The germline V gene has CDR1 SEHNR and CDR2 FQNEAQ (reference sequence). CDR3 DNA sequence: TGTGCCAGCAGCTTGCCACCGGGACAGGGGCCCTACGAGCAGTACTTC. Its protein product is CASSLPPGQGPYEQYF.

This rearrangement joins TRBV6-4 to TRBJ2-3; D gene ambiguous. V lost 6 bases, J lost 2 bases, and 3 bases lay in between. The CDR3 spans 11 residues. CDR1 is MRHNA, CDR2 SNTAGT, per germline. CDR3: CASSHTDTQYF. The CDR3 DNA sequence: TGTGCCAGCAGCCACACAGATACGCAGTATTTT.

V is TRBV2 and J is TRBJ2-5, with 10 bases fitting TRBD2. The CDR3 covers 15 residues. Germline-derived CDR1 and CDR2 are SNHLY and FYNNEI. J gave up 4 bases and V 6 bases, and 8 bases lay outside the gene matches. CDR3 loop: CASRPGAGGRETQYF. The DNA of the CDR3 is TGTGCCAGCAGGCCCGGAGCGGGAGGGCGAGAGACCCAGTACTTC.

The chain is built from TRBV19 and TRBJ1-5, with D hard to call. V lost 4 bases to trimming and J lost 3 bases, with 16 bases between them. From germline, CDR1 is LNHDA and CDR2 SQIVND (reference sequence). The CDR3 contains 16 residues. The CDR3 sequence: CASSKMEGPLNQPQHF. The DNA of the CDR3 is TGTGCCAGTAGTAAAATGGAGGGTCCCCTCAATCAGCCCCAGCATTTT.

This clone was observed a few times. The chain couples TRBV19 to TRBJ1-2; 7 bases are a match to TRBD1. CDR3 length: 15 amino acids. V lost 3 bases, J lost 2 bases, and 6 bases stayed unmatched. Germline V gives CDR1 LNHDA, CDR2 SQIVND (reference sequence). The CDR3 sequence: CASSMARGRNYGYTF. CDR3 sequence (DNA): TGTGCCAGTAGTATGGCGAGGGGGCGCAACTATGGCTACACCTTC.

CDR3 nucleotide sequence: TGTGCCAGCAGGTTACGACTGGACAGCTCCCCTGAAGCTTTCTTT. It is translated as CASRLRLDSSPEAFF. The V gene is TRBV6-5, the J gene TRBJ1-1, with D possibly being TRBD1 (6 bases). This CDR3 region has 15 residues. CDR1 is MNHEY, CDR2 SVGAGI, per germline. Trimming took 6 bases from V and 6 from J, leaving 20 bases between them.

The chain employs TRBV19 and TRBJ1-5, with D maybe TRBD1 (5 bases). The CDR3 is 17 amino acids. The germline V gene has CDR1 LNHDA and CDR2 SQIVND (reference sequence). With 5 bases removed from V and 7 bases from J, the gap between germline ends came to 24 bases. The CDR3 region is CASSGRTRTPGEQPQHF. CDR3 DNA sequence: TGTGCCAGTAGTGGCAGGACGAGGACTCCGGGGGAACAGCCCCAGCATTTT.

The genes are TRBV18 and TRBJ1-4; D ambiguous. Trimming took off 1 base at V and 7 bases at J, with 10 bases between the two ends. The germline gives CDR1 KGHSH, CDR2 LQKENI. The CDR3 is 14 amino acids. Written as DNA, the CDR3 is TGTGCCAGCTCACCACGAGGAATGGGTGAAAAACTGTTTTTT. It encodes CASSPRGMGEKLFF.

The gene calls are TRBV6-1 and TRBJ1-4; TRBD1 matches 8 bases. The CDR3 is 16 amino acids. CDR1 is MNHNS, CDR2 SASEGT, per germline. Unmatched junction bases numbered 7, after V lost 4 bases and J lost 3 bases. CDR3 coding DNA: TGTGCCAGCAGTGTTCGCAGGGGGCGAGCTAATGAAAAACTGTTTTTT. It translates to CASSVRRGRANEKLFF.

The chain combines TRBV2 with TRBJ1-4; D is uncertain. CDR1 and CDR2 from the germline V gene are SNHLY and FYNNEI. Trimming shortened V by 4 bases and J by 12 bases, and 9 bases separated the two germline ends. CDR3 length: 11 residues. CDR3 sequence reads: CASSVEVQLFF. Here the CDR3 DNA reads TGTGCCAGCAGTGTCGAGGTGCAACTGTTTTTT.

The chain uses TRBV5-1 and TRBJ2-3; 11 positions agree with TRBD2. Germline CDR1 reads SGHRS; CDR2 reads YFSETQ. The V gene end was trimmed by 4 bases and the J gene end by 2 bases; junction bases not matched to a gene: 6. This CDR3 has 16 amino acids. This chain's CDR3 is CASSPLAGGSTDTQYF. Here the CDR3 DNA reads TGCGCCAGCAGCCCGCTAGCGGGGGGTTCCACAGATACGCAGTATTTT.

The V and J genes are TRBV5-4 and TRBJ2-1; TRBD2 matches at 12 bases. Germline CDR1 SGHNT, CDR2 YYREEE (reference sequence). CDR3 length: 15 residues. Germline trimming cut 3 bases from V and 8 bases from J; bases unmatched to any gene: 6. The CDR3 DNA reads as TGTGCCAGCAGCTCACTAGCGGGAGGTGGAGATGAGCAGTTCTTC. Translation: CASSSLAGGGDEQFF.

The count of this clone is one. The sample holds other DNA sequences that translate to the same CDR3. The rearrangement uses TRBV5-1 and TRBJ2-2; 9 positions agree with TRBD1. Germline V lookup: CDR1 SGHRS, CDR2 YFSETQ. The ends lost 3 bases at V and 6 bases at J; junction bases unmatched: 0. The length of the CDR3 is 13 residues. CDR3 protein: CASSWDRAGELFF. In DNA, the CDR3 is TGCGCCAGCAGCTGGGACAGGGCCGGGGAGCTGTTTTTT.

This chain links TRBV5-1 with TRBJ2-5; D uncertain. Matching the DNA end better, TRBJ2-7 makes the J call doubtful. Germline CDR1 and CDR2: SGHRS and YFSETQ. The CDR3 is 13 amino acids. Written as DNA, the CDR3 is TGCGCCAGCAGCTTGGGCATAACCTACGAGCAGTACTTC. It encodes CASSLGITYEQYF.

In this sample, this clone turned up once. The V gene is TRBV9, the J gene TRBJ1-2, with D possibly TRBD1 on 5 matching bases. V gave up 0 bases and J gave up 4 bases, with 13 bases separating them. From germline, CDR1 is SGDLS and CDR2 YYNGEE. This CDR3 spans 15 amino acids. CDR3 sequence reads: CASSVAQDGFYGYTF. The CDR3 DNA sequence: TGTGCCAGCAGCGTAGCACAGGACGGCTTCTATGGCTACACCTTC.

This chain links TRBV7-2 with TRBJ1-5; D is unclear. CDR3 length: 14 amino acids. Germline CDR1 reads SGHTA; CDR2 reads FQGNSA. V was clipped by 1 base and J by 0 bases, with 4 bases between them. Here the CDR3 reads CASSLDSSNQPQHF. CDR3 DNA: TGTGCCAGCAGCTTAGACAGTAGCAATCAGCCCCAGCATTTT.

The chain couples TRBV18 to TRBJ2-5; the match to TRBD2 covers 7 bases. V gave up 3 bases and J gave up 4 bases; unmatched junction bases: 5. Per the germline V gene, CDR1 is KGHSH and CDR2 is LQKENI. The CDR3 has 14 residues. The CDR3 sequence is CASSPGGRRETQYF. The CDR3 coding sequence is TGTGCCAGCTCACCTGGCGGGAGAAGAGAGACCCAGTACTTC.

This rearrangement joins TRBV28 to TRBJ2-7, with D unclear. Trimming left V 6 bases short and J 7 bases short, with 16 bases between. There are 13 residues in the CDR3. Germline V gene sequence: CDR1 MDHEN, CDR2 SYDVKM. The CDR3 protein is CASSPQPGGEQYF. CDR3 sequence (DNA): TGTGCCAGCAGCCCCCAGCCAGGTGGGGAGCAGTACTTC. Supplemented by reference TRBV28 and TRBJ2-7, the full variable domain reads DVKVTQSSRYLVKRTGEKVFLECVQDMDHENMFWYRQDPGLGLRLIYFSYDVKMKEKGDIPEGYSVSREKKERFSLILESASTNQTSMYLCASSPQPGGEQYFGPGTRLTVT.

This clone was picked up one time. The chain uses TRBV4-3 and TRBJ1-4; D is uncertain. Trimming took 4 bases from V and 4 from J, leaving 13 bases between them. CDR3 length: 15 amino acids. CDR1 and CDR2 from the germline V gene are LGHNA and YSLEER. DNA for the CDR3: TGCGCCAGCAGCCGAGAAAATTTGTATAATGAAAAACTGTTTTTT. It codes for CASSRENLYNEKLFF.

In its sample, this clone was seen a few times. The gene calls are TRBV2 and TRBJ2-6; 9 nucleotides agree with TRBD1. This CDR3 contains 18 residues. The germline V gene has CDR1 SNHLY and CDR2 FYNNEI. V trimming: 3 bases; J trimming: 0 bases; junction bases outside the gene matches: 6. The CDR3 here is CASSDQTGGASGANVLTF. The CDR3 DNA reads as TGTGCCAGCAGTGACCAGACAGGGGGGGCCTCTGGGGCCAACGTCCTGACTTTC.

The chain couples TRBV2 to TRBJ2-7; 11 positions agree with TRBD2. CDR3 length: 17 residues. V was pared by 2 bases and J by 8 bases, with 14 bases of the junction left unmatched. Germline V gene data show CDR1 as SNHLY and CDR2 as FYNNEI. CDR3 sequence reads: CASSELPQLAGVIKQYF. CDR3 sequence (DNA): TGTGCCAGCAGTGAACTTCCCCAACTAGCGGGAGTCATTAAGCAGTACTTC.

This clone showed up just a few times. This chain joins TRBV11-2 and TRBJ1-2; D gene uncertain. The CDR3 sequence is 18 residues long. V was pared by 4 bases and J by 2 bases, with 23 bases between. Germline V gene sequence: CDR1 SGHAT, CDR2 FQNNGV. The CDR3 loop reads CASSSTPPGPGKNYGYTF. The CDR3 DNA sequence: TGTGCCAGCAGCTCAACACCCCCCGGTCCGGGGAAAAACTATGGCTACACCTTC.

This chain links TRBV7-9 with TRBJ1-2; 7 bases fit TRBD1. The CDR3 is 15 residues long. Germline V lookup: CDR1 SEHNR, CDR2 FQNEAQ (reference sequence). Trimming removed 1 base from V and 7 bases from J; junction bases left unmatched: 9. This chain's CDR3 is CASSLGGGRAGGYTF. The CDR3 DNA sequence: TGTGCCAGCAGCTTAGGAGGGGGCAGGGCCGGTGGCTACACCTTC.

The chain uses TRBV7-3 and TRBJ1-2, with 8 nucleotides matching TRBD1. Trimming at V came to 5 bases and at J to 5 bases, leaving 10 bases not matched to a gene. The CDR3 runs 15 residues. Germline V lookup: CDR1 SGHTA, CDR2 FQGTGA. The CDR3 loop reads CASSPTPGTGYGYTF. CDR3 bases: TGTGCCAGCAGCCCCACCCCGGGGACAGGATATGGCTACACCTTC.

This sequence joins TRBV5-4 and TRBJ1-4; 11 nucleotides line up with TRBD1. The V gene's germline CDR1 is SGHNT and CDR2 YYREEE (reference sequence). The ends lost 4 bases at V and 2 bases at J; junction bases unmatched: 7. CDR3 length equals 17 residues. The CDR3 spells CASSPWGQGGTNEKLFF. In nucleotides, the CDR3 is TGTGCCAGCAGCCCGTGGGGACAGGGGGGCACTAATGAAAAACTGTTTTTT.

The chain combines TRBV23-1 with TRBJ2-7; D may be TRBD2 (6 bases). TRBV23-1 is assigned to the ORF class and has an uncertain function. The length of the CDR3 is 17 residues. Trimming pared 4 bases from V and 0 bases from J, leaving 19 bases between. CDR3 nucleotides: TGCGCCAGCAGTCCCGATGACCGGGGGATGGGCTCCTACGAGCAGTACTTC. Amino acid sequence: CASSPDDRGMGSYEQYF.

This clone was detected only once. The chain has TRBV6-5 and TRBJ1-2; TRBD1 matches 10 bases. Germline V lookup: CDR1 MNHEY, CDR2 SVGAGI. V lost 4 bases, J lost 7 bases, and 3 bases stayed unmatched. The CDR3 has 13 residues. CDR3 sequence (DNA): TGTGCCAGCAGTTCGACAGGGGGCTCTGGCTACACCTTC. It yields the protein CASSSTGGSGYTF.

The chain has TRBV7-9 and TRBJ2-7; 8 bases fit TRBD2. The J segment lost 2 bases and the V segment lost 5 bases, leaving 8 bases of the junction unmatched. Germline V lookup: CDR1 SEHNR, CDR2 FQNEAQ (reference sequence). This CDR3 has 15 amino acids. CDR3 in DNA: TGTGCCAGCAGCCCCGGGAGGGGTCAGACCTACGAGCAGTACTTC. This codes for CASSPGRGQTYEQYF.